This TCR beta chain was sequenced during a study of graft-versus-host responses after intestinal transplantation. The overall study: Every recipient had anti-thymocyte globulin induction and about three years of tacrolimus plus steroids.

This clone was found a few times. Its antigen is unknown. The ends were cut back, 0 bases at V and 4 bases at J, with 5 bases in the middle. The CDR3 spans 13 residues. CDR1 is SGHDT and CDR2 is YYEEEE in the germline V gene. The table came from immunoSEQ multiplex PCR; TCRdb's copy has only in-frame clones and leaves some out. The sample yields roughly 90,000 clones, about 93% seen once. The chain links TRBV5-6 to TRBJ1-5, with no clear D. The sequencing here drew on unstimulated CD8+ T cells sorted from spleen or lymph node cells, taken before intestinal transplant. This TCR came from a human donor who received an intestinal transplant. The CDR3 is CASSLGPNQPQHF. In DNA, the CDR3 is TGTGCCAGCAGCTTGGGCCCGAATCAGCCCCAGCATTTT.